This is a list of T cell receptor beta chains from one sample in a study of T-cell reconstitution after alpha-beta-depleted transplantation in children. TCRdb redid the calling of the PCR reads with MiXCR, one entry per CDR3 protein. In the table there are tens of thousands of distinct CDR3 sequences, roughly 5% of which are singletons. The sample in question was PBMCs, mostly from graft donor cells, obtained 60 days after TCRalphabeta/CD19-depleted stem cell transplant. All receptors come from a female patient aged 2-9 years who had a stem cell transplant for aplastic anemia, so the T cells may come from the graft donor. CDR3s include the opening cysteine and the closing phenylalanine or tryptophan. Each record gives: D gene, J gene, V gene, clone size, CDR3 DNA, CDR3 protein. A D gene is named only where the DNA matches it firmly. Some rows have no size entry. The others give once, few or many, or a class for an expanded clone.

D: -; J: TRBJ1-1; V: TRBV5-1; size: many; DNA: TGCGCCAGCAGCTTGGTTCCGGGACACTTATCGAACACTGAAGCTTTCTTT; CDR3: CASSLVPGHLSNTEAFF
D: TRBD2; J: TRBJ2-2; V: TRBV5-6; size: many; DNA: TGTGCCAGCAGCCCAAGAGGGACTAGCGGGAAGACCGGGGAGCTGTTTTTT; CDR3: CASSPRGTSGKTGELFF
D: TRBD1; J: TRBJ1-6; V: TRBV20-1; size: many; DNA: TGCAGTGCTAGTCCGGGACAGGCTAATAATTCACCCCTCCACTTT; CDR3: CSASPGQANNSPLHF
D: -; J: TRBJ1-1; V: TRBV12-5; size: many; DNA: TGTGCTAGTGGTTTGACAGAGAACACTGAAGCTTTCTTT; CDR3: CASGLTENTEAFF
D: TRBD2; J: TRBJ2-1; V: TRBV6-5; size: many; DNA: TGTGCCAGCAGTTATTCAGGACTAGCGGCCTCCTACAATGAGCAGTTCTTC; CDR3: CASSYSGLAASYNEQFF
D: -; J: TRBJ1-1; V: TRBV7-3; size: -; DNA: TGTGCCAGCAGCTTAACGTCCTCCGTGAGGGACACTGAAGCTTTCTTT; CDR3: CASSLTSSVRDTEAFF
D: TRBD2; J: TRBJ2-1; V: TRBV9; size: many; DNA: TGTGCCAGCAGCGTAGATAGCGGGATGTCCTACAATGAGCAGTTCTTC; CDR3: CASSVDSGMSYNEQFF
D: -; J: TRBJ1-2; V: TRBV28; size: many; DNA: TGTGCCAGCAGTTTACAGGGTTACTATGGCTACACCTTC; CDR3: CASSLQGYYGYTF
D: TRBD2; J: TRBJ2-7; V: TRBV28; size: -; DNA: TGTGCCAGCAGTTCGACCGGGACTAGCGGTTACTACGAGCAGTACTTC; CDR3: CASSSTGTSGYYEQYF
D: -; J: TRBJ2-7; V: TRBV5-4; size: few; DNA: TGTGCCAGCAGCTCATATGGGGGACCCTACGAGCAGTACTTC; CDR3: CASSSYGGPYEQYF
D: -; J: TRBJ2-5; V: TRBV7-2; size: many; DNA: TGTGCCAGCAGGGGGGCAGGTCAACAAGAGACCCAGTACTTC; CDR3: CASRGAGQQETQYF
D: TRBD1; J: TRBJ1-1; V: TRBV12-3/TRBV12-4; size: many; DNA: TGTGCCAGCAGCCCCGACAGGGGGCACAGGAACACTGAAGCTTTCTTT; CDR3: CASSPDRGHRNTEAFF
D: -; J: TRBJ2-1; V: TRBV24-1; size: many; DNA: TGTGCCACCAGTGATACCTCCGGGACCATCCTCCAAAATGAGCAGTTCTTC; CDR3: CATSDTSGTILQNEQFF
D: TRBD1; J: TRBJ1-1; V: TRBV7-6; size: few; DNA: TGTGCCAGCAGCTTATTACAGGGGCTGGGAAGGAACACTGAAGCTTTCTTT; CDR3: CASSLLQGLGRNTEAFF
D: -; J: TRBJ2-7; V: TRBV20-1; size: many; DNA: TGCAGTGCTAGAAGGGGGGGGGGCGAGCAGTACTTC; CDR3: CSARRGGGEQYF
D: TRBD2; J: TRBJ2-1; V: TRBV5-1; size: few; DNA: TGCGCCAGCAGCCACACTAGCGGGGACTACAATGAGCAGTTCTTC; CDR3: CASSHTSGDYNEQFF
D: -; J: TRBJ1-4; V: TRBV5-1; size: -; DNA: TGCGCCAGCAGCTTTCCCGAAAGGGGTGAAAAACTGTTTTTT; CDR3: CASSFPERGEKLFF
D: -; J: TRBJ2-3; V: TRBV5-4; size: -; DNA: TGTGCCAGCAGCTTGCGGGTTGGCAGTCTTACCATCACAGATACGCAGTATTTT; CDR3: CASSLRVGSLTITDTQYF
D: -; J: TRBJ2-1; V: TRBV20-1; size: many; DNA: TGCAGTGCTAGAGTTAACTTCGAGGATGAGCAGTTCTTC; CDR3: CSARVNFEDEQFF
D: -; J: TRBJ2-1; V: TRBV20-1; size: -; DNA: TGCAGTGCTACTAGTCCTAGCGCATACAATGAGCAGTTCTTC; CDR3: CSATSPSAYNEQFF
D: -; J: TRBJ2-3; V: TRBV5-1; size: many; DNA: TGCGCCAGCAGCTTGGTCGGCAGGGGTCCAGATACGCAGTATTTT; CDR3: CASSLVGRGPDTQYF
D: -; J: TRBJ1-1; V: TRBV5-6; size: few; DNA: TGTGCCAGCAGCTACCTTTACACTGAAGCTTTCTTT; CDR3: CASSYLYTEAFF
D: -; J: TRBJ1-3; V: TRBV7-6; size: many; DNA: TGTGCCAGCAGCTTAGAGGGTGCGGGGCCCTCTGGAAACACCATATATTTT; CDR3: CASSLEGAGPSGNTIYF
D: -; J: TRBJ2-4; V: TRBV3-1; size: -; DNA: TGTGCCAGCAGCCCTACGTGGGGTGGGGAGTACATTCAGTACTTC; CDR3: CASSPTWGGEYIQYF
D: TRBD1; J: TRBJ2-7; V: TRBV3-1; size: few; DNA: TGTGCCAGCAGCCACCTCGGACAGGGCGAGCAGTACTTC; CDR3: CASSHLGQGEQYF
D: -; J: TRBJ2-7; V: TRBV10-3; size: many; DNA: TGTGCCATCAGTGAGGGTTTCTCCAGCGAGCAGTACTTC; CDR3: CAISEGFSSEQYF
D: TRBD1; J: TRBJ1-6; V: TRBV3-1; size: -; DNA: TGTGCCTCCTGCCAAGTCATGCAGGGGGGTTCACCCCTCCACTTT; CDR3: CASCQVMQGGSPLHF
D: -; J: TRBJ2-5; V: TRBV29-1; size: many; DNA: TGCAGCGTCACAGGGTCCGGAGCTGCCCAGTACTTC; CDR3: CSVTGSGAAQYF
D: -; J: TRBJ1-2; V: TRBV9; size: many; DNA: TGTGCCAGCAGCCAAAGCCCCGTGGGCTATGGCTACACCTTC; CDR3: CASSQSPVGYGYTF
D: -; J: TRBJ1-5; V: TRBV16; size: many; DNA: TGTGCCAGCAGCACACACAGGAACAATCAGCCCCAGCATTTT; CDR3: CASSTHRNNQPQHF
D: -; J: TRBJ1-4; V: TRBV6-6; size: many; DNA: TGTGCCAGCGAGGGCTGGAGTAATGAAAAACTGTTTTTT; CDR3: CASEGWSNEKLFF
D: -; J: TRBJ2-2; V: TRBV28; size: few; DNA: TGTGCCAGCAGGAACGGGAGAAGCACCGGGGAGCTGTTTTTT; CDR3: CASRNGRSTGELFF
D: -; J: TRBJ1-5; V: TRBV6-5; size: many; DNA: TGTGCCAGCAGTTACTCGAGCAAGGGGGATCAGCCCCAGCATTTT; CDR3: CASSYSSKGDQPQHF
D: -; J: TRBJ1-2; V: TRBV28; size: -; DNA: TGTGCCAGCACCATCGGGGGGTTTGACTATGGCTACACCTTC; CDR3: CASTIGGFDYGYTF
D: TRBD1; J: TRBJ2-6; V: TRBV12-3/TRBV12-4; size: many; DNA: TGTGCCAGCAGTTTAGCCGGACAGGGCCTTGGGTCTGGGGCCAACGTCCTGACTTTC; CDR3: CASSLAGQGLGSGANVLTF
D: -; J: TRBJ2-1; V: TRBV2; size: -; DNA: TGTGCCAGCACCAGGTTTGGTTCCGGTGAGCAGTTCTTC; CDR3: CASTRFGSGEQFF
D: -; J: TRBJ1-2; V: TRBV4-2; size: many; DNA: TGTGCCAGCAGCCAAGTGACAGGTTACGGTAACTATGGCTACACCTTC; CDR3: CASSQVTGYGNYGYTF
D: -; J: TRBJ1-2; V: TRBV7-9; size: -; DNA: TGTGCCAGCAGCTCCGACAATAACTATGGCTACACCTTC; CDR3: CASSSDNNYGYTF
D: TRBD1; J: TRBJ2-1; V: TRBV2; size: many; DNA: TGTGCCAGCAGTCCCCCATGGGACAGGGACTACAATGAGCAGTTCTTC; CDR3: CASSPPWDRDYNEQFF
D: -; J: TRBJ1-6; V: TRBV5-1; size: -; DNA: TGCGCCAGCAGCTTGGAACACGGGGGAGGAGGGTCACCCCTCCACTTT; CDR3: CASSLEHGGGGSPLHF
D: TRBD1; J: TRBJ2-5; V: TRBV6-5; size: many; DNA: TGTGCCAGCAGTGTCCCCGGGACAGGGAGGGAGACCCAGTACTTC; CDR3: CASSVPGTGRETQYF
D: TRBD2; J: TRBJ2-3; V: TRBV20-1; size: many; DNA: TGCAGTGCTGCGGGACTAGCGGTCACAGATACGCAGTATTTT; CDR3: CSAAGLAVTDTQYF
D: TRBD1; J: TRBJ1-5; V: TRBV10-3; size: many; DNA: TGTGCCATCAGTTGGGACAGGGCGGGCCAGCCCCAGCATTTT; CDR3: CAISWDRAGQPQHF
D: -; J: TRBJ1-5; V: TRBV27; size: many; DNA: TGTGCCAGCAGTTATGACTCAAGAGGGGATCAGCCCCAGCATTTT; CDR3: CASSYDSRGDQPQHF